The 28 T cell receptor beta chains reported below all come from one sample, sequenced in a study of breast tumors, draining lymph nodes, adjacent tissues. MiXCR, run by TCRdb on the multiplex PCR reads, gives a single entry per CDR3 protein. The data show about 200,000 distinct CDR3 sequences, with roughly 29% seen just once and about 4.5% held by the top ten. Axillary draining lymph nodes of breast cancer patients supplied the node samples. The sequencing sample was made of axillary lymph node tissue. The receptors originated from a female donor with breast cancer. Some clones in this sample may be carry-over from other donors' samples.

Worth noting for this clonotype: In this CDR3 the conserved last residue, phenylalanine or tryptophan, is missing, so a read error is likely. V and J are TRBV7-3 and TRBJ2-5, with 7 bases identical to TRBD1. CDR1 and CDR2 from the germline V gene are SGHTA and FQGTGA. J lost 4 bases, V lost 5 bases, and 7 bases had no gene match. There are 14 residues in the CDR3. CDR3 sequence: CASSHTQGSETQYL. The CDR3 DNA reads as TGTGCCAGCAGCCACACACAGGGGTCAGAGACCCAGTACCTC.

As concerns this clonotype: The conserved phenylalanine or tryptophan is not found at the CDR3 terminus, so this likely reflects a read error. V and J are TRBV20-1 and TRBJ1-2; D perhaps matches TRBD1 (6 bases). This CDR3 is built from 15 residues. CDR1 is DFQATT, CDR2 SNEGSKA, per germline (reference sequence). Trimming left V 1 base short and J 4 bases short, with 16 bases between. CDR3 coding DNA: TGCAGTGCTAGAGGGGGGGCCCGAAGGGTCTATGGCTACACCTAC. It is translated as CSARGGARRVYGYTY.

The table lists this clonotype with a few counts. The rearrangement joins TRBV18 to TRBJ2-1; 7 nucleotides match TRBD1. V lost 3 bases and J lost 7; bases outside the gene matches: 6. Germline V gene data show CDR1 as KGHSH and CDR2 as LQKENI. This CDR3 is 14 amino acids long. This CDR3 reads CASSPRQGSNEQFF. CDR3 nucleotides: TGTGCCAGCTCACCGAGACAGGGATCGAATGAGCAGTTCTTC.

The V call is TRBV7-9, the J call TRBJ2-5; the D gene is possibly TRBD1 (5 bases). Germline assignment: CDR1 SEHNR and CDR2 FQNEAQ (reference sequence). The CDR3 spans 16 residues. Trimming took off 4 bases at V and 1 base at J, with 16 bases between the two ends. The CDR3 DNA follows: TGTGCCAGCAGCTCCCTATTAGACAGCCCCCAAGAGACCCAGTACTTC. Its translation: CASSSLLDSPQETQYF.

About this clonotype itself: Because the CDR3 is missing its conserved closing phenylalanine or tryptophan, this is likely a read error. The DNA is omitted, as the CDR3 cannot be located on it reliably, and the CDR3 follows TCRdb's listing. The chain uses TRBV2 and TRBJ2-3; TRBD2 is the table's D call and was not checked against the DNA. The germline V gene has CDR1 SNHLY and CDR2 FYNNEI. The CDR3 has 8 residues if both end residues are counted. This chain's CDR3 is CASSFLAG.

This clonotype was counted many times. This chain connects TRBV20-1 to TRBJ2-4, with 9 bases matching TRBD1. V shed 6 bases, J shed 9 bases, and the junction held 6 bases outside the gene matches. Germline CDR1 and CDR2: DFQATT and SNEGSKA (reference sequence). This CDR3 has 12 amino acids. The CDR3 protein is CSARPGQGIQYF. CDR3 in DNA: TGCAGTGCGCGACCGGGACAGGGCATTCAGTACTTC.

The sample holds many counts of this clonotype. This rearrangement joins TRBV29-1 to TRBJ2-5, with D possibly being TRBD2 (6 bases). The CDR3 is made up of 14 amino acids. The germline V gene has CDR1 SQVTM and CDR2 ANQGSEA. V dropped 2 bases and J dropped 6 bases, with 16 bases sitting between them. CDR3 protein: CSVERGEEEKTQYF. In DNA, the CDR3 is TGCAGCGTTGAAAGAGGGGAGGAAGAAAAGACCCAGTACTTC.

The chain recombines TRBV2 with TRBJ1-6; a possible D gene is TRBD1 (5 bases). There are 15 residues in the CDR3. V shed 0 bases and J shed 11 bases, with 14 bases lying between them. Germline CDR1 and CDR2: SNHLY and FYNNEI. Here the CDR3 reads CASSEARDGVAPLHF. CDR3 nucleotide sequence: TGTGCCAGCAGTGAAGCGCGGGACGGTGTGGCACCCCTCCACTTT.

This clonotype was seen many times. The V call is TRBV20-1, the J call TRBJ2-3; tentative D call: TRBD2 (6 bases). Trimming cost V 2 bases and J 4 bases, with 22 bases left between them. Germline CDR1 is DFQATT and CDR2 is SNEGSKA (reference sequence). The CDR3 spans 17 residues. The CDR3 here is CSARLRTGNRRADTQYF. DNA for the CDR3: TGCAGTGCTAGACTCCGAACAGGCAACAGGAGGGCAGATACGCAGTATTTT.

This clonotype occurred many times. V gene TRBV6-1 combines with J gene TRBJ2-2, with D tentatively TRBD1 (6 bases). V was pared by 7 bases and J by 2 bases, with 14 bases between. The CDR3 length is 15 residues. CDR1 MNHNS and CDR2 SASEGT come from the germline V gene. Here the CDR3 reads CASTRTGSNTGELFF. The CDR3 nucleotides read TGTGCCAGCACTCGAACAGGGTCTAACACCGGGGAGCTGTTTTTT.

The V call is TRBV28, the J call TRBJ2-7; possible D gene TRBD1, 5 bases. This CDR3 spans 14 amino acids. Looked up from germline, CDR1 is MDHEN and CDR2 is SYDVKM. V lost 6 bases to trimming and J lost 2 bases, with 14 bases between them. The CDR3 protein is CASSSAGMTYEQYF. CDR3 bases: TGTGCCAGCAGCTCAGCAGGGATGACCTACGAGCAGTACTTC.

To note about this clonotype: A read error is possible here, since a much larger clone lies one base away. No conserved phenylalanine or tryptophan is present at the end of the CDR3, so a read error is the likely explanation. The gene calls are TRBV10-3 and TRBJ2-5; 9 nucleotides match TRBD2. Germline CDR1 reads ENHRY; CDR2 reads SYGVKD. V lost 6 bases, J lost 4 bases, and 6 bases stayed unmatched. This CDR3 is built from 14 residues. The CDR3 spells CAIRHNSGGETQYL. CDR3 sequence (DNA): TGTGCCATCAGGCACAATAGCGGGGGAGAGACCCAGTACCTC.

Concerning this clonotype itself: A much larger clone differs from this one at a single base, so this may be a read error. The V call is TRBV5-4, the J call TRBJ1-4; maybe TRBD1 (5 bases). The germline CDR1 and CDR2 sequences are SGHNT and YYREEE (reference sequence). V was cut by 5 bases and J by 5 bases, with 13 bases left in between. The CDR3 is 14 residues long. CDR3 loop: CASSMDGQNEKLFF. The DNA of the CDR3 is TGTGCCAGCAGTATGGACGGACAAAATGAAAAACTGTTTTTT.

Notes on this clonotype: An end of the junction does not agree with germline; a read error may underlie this. This chain connects TRBV5-1 to TRBJ1-6, with 10 bases that match TRBD1. Germline CDR1 and CDR2: SGHRS and YFSETQ. The CDR3 totals 14 residues. CDR3 coding DNA: TGCGCCAGCAGCCAGGGACAGGGGCATTCCCCCCTCCACTTT. Translated: CASSQGQGHSPLHF.

The sample holds many counts of this clonotype. The chain recombines TRBV5-1 with TRBJ2-2; D perhaps matches TRBD2 (5 bases). In germline, CDR1 is SGHRS, CDR2 YFSETQ. The CDR3 length is 16 residues. The ends were cut back, 1 base at V and 0 bases at J, with 10 bases in the middle. CDR3 amino acids: CASSLRRSANTGELFF. CDR3 DNA: TGCGCCAGCAGCTTGCGGAGGTCGGCGAACACCGGGGAGCTGTTTTTT.

A remark on this clonotype: One junction end does not reproduce the germline sequence, and a read error may be involved. The V call is TRBV11-2, the J call TRBJ1-2, with TRBD1 matching 9 bases. Looked up from germline, CDR1 is SGHAT and CDR2 is FQNNGV. The CDR3 loop spans 17 amino acids. The CDR3 DNA sequence: TGCGCCAGCAGACATACGACCGGGACAGGGCTTACCTATGGCTACACCTTC. Translating gives CASRHTTGTGLTYGYTF.

Many counts were recorded for this clonotype. This chain connects TRBV12-3 or TRBV12-4 to TRBJ2-1; 10 nucleotides line up with TRBD2. V shed 1 base, J shed 7 bases, and the junction held 7 bases outside the gene matches. The CDR3 extends over 16 amino acids. The CDR3 nucleotides read TGTGCCAGCAGTTTAGTTACTAGCGGGGATATAAATGAGCAGTTCTTC. Translating it yields CASSLVTSGDINEQFF.

In its sample, this clonotype was seen a few times. The genes are TRBV18 and TRBJ2-5; 7 bases fit TRBD1. The CDR3 runs 15 residues. The V gene end was trimmed by 3 bases and the J gene end by 2 bases; junction bases not matched to a gene: 6. From germline, CDR1 is KGHSH and CDR2 LQKENI. This CDR3 is CASSPSGQPQETQYF. CDR3 nucleotide sequence: TGTGCCAGCTCACCCTCGGGACAGCCTCAAGAGACCCAGTACTTC.

This clonotype was counted many times. The chain couples TRBV20-1 to TRBJ2-7; TRBD2 matches at 7 bases. Trimming cost V 5 bases and J 3 bases; bases outside gene matches: 13. CDR1 is DFQATT, CDR2 SNEGSKA, per germline (reference sequence). The CDR3 covers 15 residues. CDR3 coding DNA: TGCAGTGCTCCCCCCCCGGCTAGCGGCGGCTACGAGCAGTACTTC. Protein: CSAPPPASGGYEQYF.

CDR3 sequence (DNA): TGTGCCAGCAGCCTGCGGACTAACGGGGGGGCGAGAGATACGCAGTATTTT. Protein product: CASSLRTNGGARDTQYF. The rearrangement uses TRBV5-4 and TRBJ2-3, with TRBD2 matching over 8 bases. CDR1 and CDR2 (germline): SGHNT, YYREEE (reference sequence). The CDR3 length is 17 residues. The J segment lost 5 bases and the V segment lost 4 bases, leaving 15 bases of the junction unmatched.

At least ten counts were recorded for this clonotype. The chain's CDR3 is CAISAPDREGETQYF. The CDR3 DNA reads TGTGCCATCAGTGCGCCGGACAGGGAGGGGGAGACCCAGTACTTC. This sequence joins TRBV10-3 and TRBJ2-5; possibly TRBD1 for D (8 bases). Germline CDR1 and CDR2: ENHRY and SYGVKD. V was clipped by 4 bases and J by 5 bases, with 17 bases between them. The CDR3 extends over 15 amino acids.

This clonotype has at least ten counts. The V and J genes are TRBV24-1 and TRBJ2-2; 9 nucleotides agree with TRBD1. Germline-derived CDR1 and CDR2 are KGHDR and SFDVKD. This CDR3 has 15 amino acids. V lost 5 bases to trimming and J lost 6 bases; unmatched junction nucleotides: 6. The CDR3, as DNA: TGTGCCACCAGTGGGGACAGGGCTCGCGCCGGGGAGCTGTTTTTT. This codes for CATSGDRARAGELFF.

J is TRBJ2-1 and V is TRBV29-1; D is possibly TRBD1 or TRBD2 (5 bases each). Germline CDR1 is SQVTM and CDR2 is ANQGSEA. Trimming cost V 2 bases and J 7 bases, with 6 bases left between them. CDR3 length: 11 residues. In DNA form, the CDR3 reads TGCAGCGTTGAATGGGGGAATGAGCAGTTCTTC. Protein: CSVEWGNEQFF.

This clonotype was seen repeatedly, ten times or more. CDR3 protein: CASSFAPTDTQYF. The CDR3 nucleotides are TGTGCCAGCAGCTTTGCGCCCACAGATACGCAGTATTTT. The chain is built from TRBV13 and TRBJ2-3; D gene ambiguous. The CDR3 length is 13 residues. Germline V gene lookup returns CDR1 PRHDT and CDR2 FYEKMQ (reference sequence). V was cut by 3 bases and J by 2 bases, with 6 bases left in between.

This clonotype showed up many times. The V and J genes are TRBV20-1 and TRBJ1-5; 9 bases line up with TRBD1. V shed 5 bases, J shed 2 bases, and the junction held 7 bases outside the gene matches. This CDR3 has 15 amino acids. CDR1 is DFQATT, CDR2 SNEGSKA, per germline (reference sequence). The CDR3: CSAADRGNGNQPQHF. The CDR3 region has the DNA TGCAGTGCTGCGGACAGGGGTAATGGCAATCAGCCCCAGCATTTT.

The chain has TRBV7-8 and TRBJ2-6; D perhaps matches TRBD2 (5 bases). The CDR3 is made up of 15 amino acids. The ends were cut back, 1 base at V and 3 bases at J, with 7 bases in the middle. Germline V lookup: CDR1 SGHVS, CDR2 FQNEAQ. CDR3 in DNA: TGTGCCAGCAGCTTAGAGGGAGATGGGGCCAACGTCCTGACTTTC. Residues: CASSLEGDGANVLTF.

This clonotype has at least ten counts. The chain employs TRBV7-2 and TRBJ1-2; D may be TRBD1 (5 bases). The CDR3 is 15 amino acids. Germline V lookup: CDR1 SGHTA, CDR2 FQGNSA. Trimming stripped 0 bases from V and 3 bases from J, with 11 bases between. The CDR3 nucleotides read TGTGCCAGCAGCTTAGCGTCGCAGGGATACTATGGCTACACCTTC. Translating it yields CASSLASQGYYGYTF.

Concerning this clonotype itself: The junction departs from germline at one end; a sequencing error may be responsible. This chain uses TRBV6-1 with TRBJ1-5, with D possibly TRBD1 on 5 matching bases. CDR3 length: 15 amino acids. Germline V gives CDR1 MNHNS, CDR2 SASEGT. In nucleotides, the CDR3 is TGTGCCAGCAGTCAGGGCCGGGCCCCCAATCAGCCCCGGCATTTT. Its protein is CASSQGRAPNQPRHF.